The 26 T cell receptor beta chains listed next were all sequenced from one sample in a study of T cell responses to AZD1222 COVID-19 vaccine. Repertoires were generated with immunoSEQ multiplex PCR, while TCRdb's copy carries only in-frame clones and drops some. Of roughly 80,000 clones in the sample, about nine tenths were seen once. The sample was peripheral blood, taken 28 days after the second AZD1222 dose. The receptors stem from an adult who received the AZD1222 COVID-19 vaccine.

In DNA, the CDR3 is TGTGCCAGCAGCAGAGACAGGAACACCTACGAGCAGTACTTC. It yields the protein CASSRDRNTYEQYF. V gene TRBV5-4 combines with J gene TRBJ2-7; D perhaps matches TRBD1 (6 bases). V shed 4 bases and J shed 2 bases, with 13 bases lying between them. The CDR3 covers 14 residues. From germline, CDR1 is SGHNT and CDR2 YYREEE (reference sequence).

The chain has TRBV18 and TRBJ1-2; TRBD1 agrees at 9 bases. Germline V gene lookup returns CDR1 KGHSH and CDR2 LQKENI. The CDR3 runs to 15 residues. The V segment lost 1 base and the J segment 6 bases; nucleotides outside the gene matches: 6. CDR3 amino acids: CASSPQGGTGNGYTF. The CDR3 nucleotides read TGTGCCAGCTCACCACAGGGCGGGACAGGGAATGGCTACACCTTC.

The CDR3 protein is CASSARGHPNTEAFF. The CDR3 region has the DNA TGTGCCAGCAGCGCTCGGGGACATCCGAACACTGAAGCTTTCTTT. The V gene is TRBV9, the J gene TRBJ1-1, with D possibly being TRBD1 (6 bases). V lost 3 bases, J lost 1 base, and 13 bases lay in between. The CDR3 extends over 15 amino acids. The germline V gene encodes CDR1 SGDLS and CDR2 YYNGEE.

The chain links TRBV28 to TRBJ1-2; perhaps TRBD1 as D (5 bases). The germline CDR1 and CDR2 sequences are MDHEN and SYDVKM. V lost 6 bases and J lost 3, with 14 bases in between. CDR3 length equals 14 residues. Here the CDR3 reads CASRTVGGDYGYTF. CDR3 DNA: TGTGCCAGCAGGACCGTCGGGGGGGACTATGGCTACACCTTC.

The chain uses TRBV2 and TRBJ2-2; D is perhaps TRBD1 or TRBD2 (6 bases each). Per germline, CDR1 SNHLY and CDR2 FYNNEI. CDR3 length: 14 amino acids. Trimming cost V 6 bases and J 5 bases, with 13 bases left between them. The CDR3 DNA is TGTGCCAGCAGAGGGGGGAGTATGACCGGGGAGCTGTTTTTT. Translated: CASRGGSMTGELFF. Combining the CDR3 with reference TRBV2 and TRBJ2-2 gives the whole variable domain EPEVTQTPSHQVTQMGQEVILRCVPISNHLYFYWYRQILGQKVEFLVSFYNNEISEKSEIFDDQFSVERPDGSNFTLKIRSTKLEDSAMYFCASRGGSMTGELFFGEGSRLTVL.

The V and J genes are TRBV18 and TRBJ1-1, with 7 bases that match TRBD1. The V segment lost 3 bases and the J segment 8 bases; nucleotides outside the gene matches: 9. The CDR3 sequence is 14 residues long. The V gene's germline CDR1 is KGHSH and CDR2 LQKENI. CDR3: CASSPTRDRGEAFF. CDR3 DNA: TGTGCCAGCTCACCCACTCGGGACAGAGGGGAAGCTTTCTTT.

V and J are TRBV2 and TRBJ2-7, with D unclear. CDR1 is SNHLY and CDR2 is FYNNEI in the germline V gene. This CDR3 region has 11 residues. Between the trimmed V and J ends, which lost 4 bases and 6 bases, there was a span of 7 bases. In DNA, the CDR3 is TGTGCCAGCAGTGTCATGGGCGAGCAGTACTTC. Translated: CASSVMGEQYF. Looking up the rest from reference TRBV2 and TRBJ2-7 gives the full variable domain: EPEVTQTPSHQVTQMGQEVILRCVPISNHLYFYWYRQILGQKVEFLVSFYNNEISEKSEIFDDQFSVERPDGSNFTLKIRSTKLEDSAMYFCASSVMGEQYFGPGTRLTVT.

The CDR3 DNA reads TGTGCCAGTATGGAGGGCTGGGATTCACCCCTCCACTTT. Encoded protein: CASMEGWDSPLHF. This chain joins TRBV19 and TRBJ1-6; D ambiguous. Trimming left V 7 bases short and J 8 bases short, with 12 bases between. The CDR3 totals 13 residues. The germline V gene has CDR1 LNHDA and CDR2 SQIVND (reference sequence).

This clone was picked up one time. This chain uses TRBV4-1 with TRBJ1-2; possible D gene TRBD1, 5 bases. The CDR3 sequence is 12 residues long. Looked up from germline, CDR1 is MGHRA and CDR2 is YSYEKL. With 2 bases removed from V and 14 bases from J, the gap between germline ends came to 15 bases. For the CDR3, the DNA is TGCGCCAGCAGCCAACCCTCGGGACCCTCGACCTTC. It specifies CASSQPSGPSTF.

The chain recombines TRBV2 with TRBJ1-4, with D possibly being TRBD1 (5 bases). V lost 6 bases, J lost 3 bases, and 14 bases lay in between. Per germline, CDR1 SNHLY and CDR2 FYNNEI. The CDR3 consists of 15 residues. This CDR3 reads CASRDNSAANEKLFF. CDR3 coding DNA: TGTGCCAGCAGGGACAATTCTGCGGCTAATGAAAAACTGTTTTTT.

This clone was counted between two and nine times. The chain uses TRBV2 and TRBJ1-1; D is ambiguous. Trimming took 2 bases from V and 4 from J, leaving 8 bases between them. The CDR3 is 13 residues long. Germline assignment: CDR1 SNHLY and CDR2 FYNNEI. Here the CDR3 reads CASSERRSTEAFF. CDR3 DNA: TGTGCCAGCAGTGAAAGGAGGAGCACTGAAGCTTTCTTT.

This chain links TRBV18 with TRBJ1-2; possible D gene TRBD1, 6 bases. V was shortened by 3 bases and J by 5 bases, with 13 bases between the two germline ends. This CDR3 region has 14 residues. Germline-derived CDR1 and CDR2 are KGHSH and LQKENI. The CDR3 sequence is CASSPGPTGYGYTF. The CDR3 DNA is TGTGCCAGCTCACCGGGCCCGACAGGTTATGGCTACACCTTC.

The chain couples TRBV30 to TRBJ1-3; possibly TRBD1 for D (5 bases). This CDR3 spans 16 amino acids. The germline CDR1 and CDR2 sequences are GTSNPN and SVGIG (reference sequence). Trimming took 0 bases from V and 0 from J, leaving 12 bases between them. In DNA form, the CDR3 reads TGTGCCTGGAGTGTATGGGGGGGGTTCTCTGGAAACACCATATATTTT. This sequence encodes CAWSVWGGFSGNTIYF.

Turning to this clone: Other DNA sequences in the sample encode the same CDR3. The chain carries TRBV6-5 and TRBJ1-1; D gene ambiguous. V was trimmed by 6 bases and J by 1 base, leaving 3 bases between them. Germline lookup yields CDR1 MNHEY and CDR2 SVGAGI. The CDR3 has 11 amino acids. CDR3 in amino acids: CASSRNTEAFF. The CDR3 nucleotides read TGTGCCAGCAGCCGGAACACTGAAGCTTTCTTT.

The table lists this clone with a count of one. Written as DNA, the CDR3 is TGTGCCAGCTCACCAGGGCTGGTCCAAGAGACCCAGTACTTC. Translated, it gives CASSPGLVQETQYF. This chain joins TRBV18 and TRBJ2-5; D is uncertain. The CDR3 contains 14 residues. V lost 2 bases to trimming and J lost 1 base, with 8 bases between them. The germline V gene encodes CDR1 KGHSH and CDR2 LQKENI. Variable domain in full (rest from reference TRBV18 and TRBJ2-5): NAGVMQNPRHLVRRRGQEARLRCSPMKGHSHVYWYRQLPEEGLKFMVYLQKENIIDESGMPKERFSAEFPKEGPSILRIQQVVRGDSAAYFCASSPGLVQETQYFGPGTRLLVL.

This clone was recorded once. The gene calls are TRBV20-1 and TRBJ1-1, with no clear D. CDR1 is DFQATT, CDR2 SNEGSKA, per germline (reference sequence). The V end lost 3 bases, the J end lost 2 bases, and 7 bases lay between the germline ends. The CDR3 loop spans 12 amino acids. Here the CDR3 DNA reads TGCAGTGCTAGTCCAGACAACACTGAAGCTTTCTTT. The encoded protein is CSASPDNTEAFF.

This rearrangement joins TRBV5-1 to TRBJ1-3; no firm D call. The CDR3 totals 14 residues. Germline lookup yields CDR1 SGHRS and CDR2 YFSETQ. Trimming took 2 bases from V and 3 from J, leaving 9 bases between them. CDR3 coding DNA: TGCGCCAGCAGCTTTGAGTTGAGTGGAAACACCATATATTTT. This translates into CASSFELSGNTIYF.

The chain is built from TRBV11-2 and TRBJ1-6, with D hard to call. The germline V gene encodes CDR1 SGHAT and CDR2 FQNNGV. Trimming pared 1 base from V and 7 bases from J, leaving 5 bases between. The CDR3 covers 13 residues. The CDR3 DNA reads as TGTGCCAGCAGCTTAGCTTACAATTCACCCCTCCACTTT. Translated, it gives CASSLAYNSPLHF.

This clone was observed once. This chain links TRBV7-2 with TRBJ2-5; 9 nucleotides align to TRBD1. The V gene's germline CDR1 is SGHTA and CDR2 FQGNSA. Losses at the gene ends were 5 bases for V and 2 bases for J; bases not matched to a gene: 9. The CDR3 is 16 amino acids. The CDR3 protein is CASSTRGQGRQETQYF. The DNA for the CDR3 is TGTGCCAGCAGCACCCGGGGACAGGGAAGGCAAGAGACCCAGTACTTC.

This sequence joins TRBV7-2 and TRBJ1-2; D is perhaps TRBD1 (5 bases). The germline CDR1 and CDR2 sequences are SGHTA and FQGNSA. The CDR3 extends over 15 amino acids. Trimming took off 1 base at V and 1 base at J, with 10 bases between the two ends. CDR3 in DNA: TGTGCCAGCAGCTTAGATTGGGGGTTTAACTATGGCTACACCTTC. It yields the protein CASSLDWGFNYGYTF. The full variable domain, rest sourced from reference TRBV7-2 and TRBJ1-2, is GAGVSQSPSNKVTEKGKDVELRCDPISGHTALYWYRQSLGQGLEFLIYFQGNSAPDKSGLPSDRFSAERTGGSVSTLTIQRTQQEDSAVYLCASSLDWGFNYGYTFGSGTRLTVV.

The chain carries TRBV23-1 and TRBJ1-1; TRBD1 agrees at 7 bases. TRBV23-1 is filed as an ORF, its function uncertain. Losses at the gene ends were 11 bases for V and 0 bases for J; bases not matched to a gene: 12. The length of the CDR3 is 15 residues. CDR3 in DNA: TGCGCCTGCACAGGGGTTCGGTTTATGAACACTGAAGCTTTCTTT. Translated, it gives CACTGVRFMNTEAFF.

The chain has TRBV19 and TRBJ2-1, with a tentative D call TRBD2 (7 bases). Germline CDR1 reads LNHDA; CDR2 reads SQIVND (reference sequence). The CDR3 has 16 amino acids. Trimming removed 2 bases at V and 1 base at J, with 12 bases between. The CDR3 loop is CASSIMRGGSYNEQFF. CDR3 DNA sequence: TGTGCCAGTAGTATAATGAGGGGGGGATCCTACAATGAGCAGTTCTTC.

The rearrangement links TRBV20-1 to TRBJ2-3; D perhaps matches TRBD1 (6 bases). The CDR3 contains 11 residues. Germline CDR1 and CDR2: DFQATT and SNEGSKA (reference sequence). Deletions cut 5 bases from V and 5 bases from J, with 8 bases between. For the CDR3, the DNA is TGCAGTGCTTCACAGGGAGATACGCAGTATTTT. Amino acid sequence: CSASQGDTQYF.

The V call is TRBV7-9, the J call TRBJ2-7, with 7 bases fitting TRBD1. V was clipped by 5 bases and J by 3 bases; unmatched bases: 13. Germline CDR1 is SEHNR and CDR2 is FQNEAQ (reference sequence). The CDR3 length is 16 residues. The CDR3 sequence: CASSPRLSGQNYEQYF. CDR3 nucleotide sequence: TGTGCCAGCAGCCCCCGCTTGTCGGGACAGAACTACGAGCAGTACTTC. The whole variable domain, remainder taken from reference TRBV7-9 and TRBJ2-7, is DTGVSQNPRHKITKRGQNVTFRCDPISEHNRLYWYRQTLGQGPEFLTYFQNEAQLEKSRLLSDRFSAERPKGSFSTLEIQRTEQGDSAMYLCASSPRLSGQNYEQYFGPGTRLTVT.

The chain recombines TRBV28 with TRBJ1-3; 10 bases align to TRBD1. The V segment lost 6 bases and the J segment 0 bases; nucleotides outside the gene matches: 8. Germline V gene data show CDR1 as MDHEN and CDR2 as SYDVKM. The CDR3 consists of 17 residues. CDR3 amino acids: CASRGGTGALSGNTIYF. The CDR3 region has the DNA TGTGCCAGCAGAGGCGGGACAGGGGCCCTCTCTGGAAACACCATATATTTT.

The chain recombines TRBV7-9 with TRBJ1-2, with 7 bases identical to TRBD1. In germline, CDR1 is SEHNR, CDR2 FQNEAQ (reference sequence). The CDR3 length is 14 residues. The V and J ends lost 2 bases and 6 bases, in that order; junction bases with no gene match: 6. CDR3 coding DNA: TGTGCCAGCAGCTTATTGGGGGGACAGAATGGCTACACCTTC. Protein: CASSLLGGQNGYTF.